This TCR beta chain appears in the sequencing data of a study of blood T cell repertoires in COVID-19. The overall study: Samples representing acute and convalescent COVID-19 were sourced from the United States, Italy and Spain. The analysed material was cDNA or gDNA that came from T cells, B-cell-depleted T cells, or PBMCs.

Original handling: Reference gene primer amplification yielded estimated nucleated cell counts. Measured with immunoSEQ multiplex PCR; TCRdb has only the in-frame clones, and not every one. Clone size and V and J calls were adopted from that table, with D and trimming inferred from the DNA. The sample lists approximately 150,000 clones, around 80% occurring once. The J segment lost 4 bases and the V segment lost 5 bases, leaving 13 bases of the junction unmatched. The CDR3 runs 17 residues. Per the germline V gene, CDR1 is KGHSH and CDR2 is LQKENI. This sequence originates from a man aged 50 to 59 with acute or convalescent COVID-19. Sequencing used peripheral blood. This sequence joins TRBV18 and TRBJ1-3; 8 bases align to TRBD1. CDR3 amino acids: CASSANSGTGGGNTIYF. DNA of the CDR3: TGTGCCAGCTCAGCCAACTCCGGGACAGGAGGAGGAAACACCATATATTTT.